This TCR beta chain was profiled in a study of sequential checkpoint blockade in melanoma. Germline V lookup: CDR1 SEHNR, CDR2 FQNEAQ (reference sequence). Trimming cost V 5 bases and J 4 bases; bases outside gene matches: 13. CDR3 length: 18 residues. The table came from immunoSEQ multiplex PCR; TCRdb's copy has only in-frame clones and leaves some out. The data hold 25,000 to 30,000 clones, with roughly 80% observed a single time. Indicated treatment: randomized to nivolumab then ipilimumab (arm A) or the reverse (arm B). The starting material was CD8+ T cells sorted from blood (inferred from file names), obtained from a patient given nivolumab and ipilimumab in sequence. The rearrangement uses TRBV7-9 and TRBJ2-1, with TRBD2 matching 11 bases. The receptor was derived from a human donor with melanoma. Here the CDR3 reads CASSPLPFVAGGYNEQFF. The CDR3 DNA is TGTGCCAGCAGCCCATTACCATTTGTAGCGGGGGGGTACAATGAGCAGTTCTTC.